The rows below give T cell receptor beta chains drawn from one sample of a study of T cell changes during pregnancy in multiple sclerosis. This table comes from immunoSEQ multiplex PCR, and its TCRdb copy is limited to in-frame clones, with some not included. The profile shows some 97,000 clones, around 93% of them singletons. Sample: peripheral blood, taken after pregnancy. The origin of the receptors is a female donor with multiple sclerosis, enrolled in a pregnancy study. Each CDR3 is given without its conserved first and last residue. Each record gives: J gene, V gene, CDR3 protein.

TRBJ2-7	TRBV6-5	ASSYSAGYYEQY
TRBJ2-7	TRBV5-3	ARSTGVPSYFYEQY
TRBJ1-6	TRBV28	ASSLYRGDYNSPLH
TRBJ2-1	TRBV28	ASSASGTDYNEQF
TRBJ2-2	TRBV18	ASSPPGQRNTGELF
TRBJ1-2	TRBV4-3	ASSQENRRDYGYT
TRBJ1-6	TRBV27	ASSKGGAYNSPLH
TRBJ1-1	TRBV19	AITGKEGARTEAF
TRBJ1-2	TRBV7-8	ASSLGANYGYT
TRBJ2-7	TRBV5-1	ASSLVPGSYEQY
TRBJ2-3	TRBV9	ASSVVGGATDTQY
TRBJ2-5	TRBV2	ASSEAGLAGEGQETQY
TRBJ2-7	TRBV7-2	ASSLESGAEYEQY
TRBJ1-4	TRBV19	ASSIQPGGSEKLF
TRBJ1-2	TRBV19	ASSMSGDGGYT
TRBJ2-2	TRBV28	ASSFPPRTDRNGELF
TRBJ2-1	TRBV7-6	ASSSGTSGGAYEQF
TRBJ1-4	TRBV4-3	ASSQVKQGNEKLF
TRBJ1-6	TRBV6-4	ASSRGNNSPLH
TRBJ1-2	TRBV9	ASSFQGSYGYT
TRBJ1-3	TRBV5-1	ASSLGTSSGNTIY
TRBJ1-5	TRBV19	ASSIDAGGNQPQH
TRBJ1-5	TRBV28	ASSSGTGMGNQPQH
TRBJ2-7	TRBV18	ASQLTASYEQY
TRBJ2-7	TRBV6-5	ASRGGRSYEQY
TRBJ2-3	TRBV18	ASSPFEGSVLTDTQY
TRBJ2-1	TRBV30	AWSVHTGVYNEQF
TRBJ1-5	TRBV6-1	ASSEAPGGNQPQH
TRBJ2-7	TRBV27	ASSLFRGIEQY
TRBJ2-4	TRBV5-1	ASKFKWGGSIAKNIQY
TRBJ1-4	TRBV28	ASSFPGGNEKLF
TRBJ1-1	TRBV29-1	SVEGSSEAF
TRBJ1-2	TRBV6-5	ASSPRQGNYGYT
TRBJ2-1	TRBV5-1	ASSSTSGRGGNEQF
TRBJ2-4	TRBV7-2	ASSLASGRAKNIQY
TRBJ1-1	TRBV10-3	AISRGQGVSNTEAF
TRBJ2-2	TRBV7-3	ASSPRTGQTGELF